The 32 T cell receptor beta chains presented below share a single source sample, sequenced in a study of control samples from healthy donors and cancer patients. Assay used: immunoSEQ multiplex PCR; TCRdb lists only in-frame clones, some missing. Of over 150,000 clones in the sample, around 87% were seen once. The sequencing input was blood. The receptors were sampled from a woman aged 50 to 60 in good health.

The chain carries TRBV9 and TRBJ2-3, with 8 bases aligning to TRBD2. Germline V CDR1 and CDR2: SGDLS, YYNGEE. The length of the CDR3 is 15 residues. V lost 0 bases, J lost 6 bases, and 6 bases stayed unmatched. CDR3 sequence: CASSVVGTSSDTQYF. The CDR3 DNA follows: TGTGCCAGCAGCGTAGTCGGGACTAGTTCTGATACGCAGTATTTT.

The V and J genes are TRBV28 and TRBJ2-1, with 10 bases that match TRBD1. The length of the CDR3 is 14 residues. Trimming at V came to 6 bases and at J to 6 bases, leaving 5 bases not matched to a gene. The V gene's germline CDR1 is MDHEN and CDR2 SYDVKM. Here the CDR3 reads CASRWTGGSNEQFF. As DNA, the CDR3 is TGTGCCAGCAGATGGACAGGGGGTAGCAATGAGCAGTTCTTC.

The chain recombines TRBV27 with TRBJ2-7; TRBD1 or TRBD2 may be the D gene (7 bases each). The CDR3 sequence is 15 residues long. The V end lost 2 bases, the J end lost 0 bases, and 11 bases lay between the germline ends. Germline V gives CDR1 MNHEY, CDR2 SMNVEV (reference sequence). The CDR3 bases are TGTGCCAGCAGTTTAAAGCGGGACAGCTCCTACGAGCAGTACTTC. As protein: CASSLKRDSSYEQYF.

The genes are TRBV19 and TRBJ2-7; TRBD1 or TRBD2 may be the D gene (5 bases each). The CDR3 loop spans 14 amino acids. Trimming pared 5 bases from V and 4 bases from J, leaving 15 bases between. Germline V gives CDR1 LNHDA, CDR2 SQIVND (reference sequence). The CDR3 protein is CASSRGAGEYEQYF. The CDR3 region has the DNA TGTGCCAGTAGTCGTGGGGCCGGGGAATACGAGCAGTACTTC.

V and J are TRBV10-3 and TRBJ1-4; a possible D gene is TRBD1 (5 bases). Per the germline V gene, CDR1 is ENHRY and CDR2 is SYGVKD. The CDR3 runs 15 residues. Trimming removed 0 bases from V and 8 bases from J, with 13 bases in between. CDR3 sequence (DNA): TGTGCCATCAGTGAGTCCCAGGGAGGAGGCGAAAAACTGTTTTTT. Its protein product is CAISESQGGGEKLFF.

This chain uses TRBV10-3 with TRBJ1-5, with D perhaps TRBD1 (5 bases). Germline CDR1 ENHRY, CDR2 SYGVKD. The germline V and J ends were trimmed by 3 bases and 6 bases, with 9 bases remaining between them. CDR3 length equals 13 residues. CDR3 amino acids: CAISDQGGQPQHF. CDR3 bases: TGTGCCATCAGTGATCAGGGAGGTCAGCCCCAGCATTTT.

For the CDR3, the DNA is TGTGCCAGCAGTCCAGGATCGCAGGGGGACACTGAAGCTTTCTTT. Protein: CASSPGSQGDTEAFF. This chain links TRBV28 with TRBJ1-1; 7 bases map to TRBD1. The CDR3 spans 15 residues. Trimming cost V 5 bases and J 3 bases; bases outside gene matches: 9. Germline V gene data show CDR1 as MDHEN and CDR2 as SYDVKM.

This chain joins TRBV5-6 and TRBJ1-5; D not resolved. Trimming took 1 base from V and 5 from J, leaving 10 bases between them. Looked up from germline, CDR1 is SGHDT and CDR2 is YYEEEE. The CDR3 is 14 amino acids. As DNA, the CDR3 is TGTGCCAGCAGCTTGACGGGGTTAGATCAGCCCCAGCATTTT. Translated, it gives CASSLTGLDQPQHF. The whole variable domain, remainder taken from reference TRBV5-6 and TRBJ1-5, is DAGVTQSPTHLIKTRGQQVTLRCSPKSGHDTVSWYQQALGQGPQFIFQYYEEEERQRGNFPDRFSGHQFPNYSSELNVNALLLGDSALYLCASSLTGLDQPQHFGDGTRLSIL.

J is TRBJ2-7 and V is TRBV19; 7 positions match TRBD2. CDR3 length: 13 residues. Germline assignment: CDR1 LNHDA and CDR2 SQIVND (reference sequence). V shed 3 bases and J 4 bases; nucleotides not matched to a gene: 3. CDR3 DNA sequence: TGTGCCAGTAGTATCGAGGGAGGGTACGAGCAGTACTTC. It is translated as CASSIEGGYEQYF.

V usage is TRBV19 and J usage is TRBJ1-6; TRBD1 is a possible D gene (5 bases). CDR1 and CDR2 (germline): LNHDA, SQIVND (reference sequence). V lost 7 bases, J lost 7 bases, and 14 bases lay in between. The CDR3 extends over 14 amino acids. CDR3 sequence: CASTSGTPNSPLHF. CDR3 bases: TGTGCCAGTACCTCCGGGACCCCAAATTCACCCCTCCACTTT.

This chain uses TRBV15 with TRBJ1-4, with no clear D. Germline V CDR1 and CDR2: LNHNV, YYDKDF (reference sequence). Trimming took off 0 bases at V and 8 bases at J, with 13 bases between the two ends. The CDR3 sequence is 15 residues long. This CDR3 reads CATSRDQVQGEKLFF. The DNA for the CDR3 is TGTGCCACCAGCAGAGATCAAGTTCAAGGGGAAAAACTGTTTTTT.

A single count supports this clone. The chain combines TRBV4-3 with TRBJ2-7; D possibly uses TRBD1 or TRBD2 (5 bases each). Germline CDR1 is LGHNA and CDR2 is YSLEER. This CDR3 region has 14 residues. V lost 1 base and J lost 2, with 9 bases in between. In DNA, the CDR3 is TGCGCCAGCAGCCAAGGGGACGGACCCTACGAGCAGTACTTC. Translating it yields CASSQGDGPYEQYF.

CDR3 region: CASSLAGAEEKLFF. CDR3 coding DNA: TGTGCCAGCAGCTTGGCAGGGGCAGAGGAAAAACTGTTTTTT. This rearrangement joins TRBV5-4 to TRBJ1-4; tentatively, D is TRBD1 (6 bases). The CDR3 has 14 amino acids. The V end was cut by 0 bases, the J end by 8 bases, with 11 bases between. Germline CDR1 SGHNT, CDR2 YYREEE (reference sequence).

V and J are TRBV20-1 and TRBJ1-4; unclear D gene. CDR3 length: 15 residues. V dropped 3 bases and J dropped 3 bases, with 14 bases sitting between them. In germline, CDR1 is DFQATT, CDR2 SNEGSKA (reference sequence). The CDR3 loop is CSASYIRGPNEKLFF. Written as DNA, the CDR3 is TGCAGTGCTAGTTATATCAGAGGGCCTAATGAAAAACTGTTTTTT.

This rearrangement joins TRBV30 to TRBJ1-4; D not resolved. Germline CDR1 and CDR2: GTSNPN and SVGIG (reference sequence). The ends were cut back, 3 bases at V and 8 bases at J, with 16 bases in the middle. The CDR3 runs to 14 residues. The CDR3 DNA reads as TGTGCCTGGAGCGCTGGGGTAATCAGGGAAAAACTGTTTTTT. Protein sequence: CAWSAGVIREKLFF.

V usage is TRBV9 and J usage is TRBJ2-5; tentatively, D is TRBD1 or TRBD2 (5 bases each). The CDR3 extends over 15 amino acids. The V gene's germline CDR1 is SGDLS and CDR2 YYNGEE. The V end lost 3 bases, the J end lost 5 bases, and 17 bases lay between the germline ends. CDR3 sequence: CASSETWDLMETQYF. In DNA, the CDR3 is TGTGCCAGCAGCGAAACTTGGGACCTCATGGAGACCCAGTACTTC.

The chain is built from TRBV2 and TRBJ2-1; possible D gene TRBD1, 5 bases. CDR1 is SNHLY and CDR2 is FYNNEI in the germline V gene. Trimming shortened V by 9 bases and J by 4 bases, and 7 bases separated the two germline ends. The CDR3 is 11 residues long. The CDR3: CARRQYNEQFF. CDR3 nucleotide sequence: TGTGCCAGACGACAGTACAATGAGCAGTTCTTC.

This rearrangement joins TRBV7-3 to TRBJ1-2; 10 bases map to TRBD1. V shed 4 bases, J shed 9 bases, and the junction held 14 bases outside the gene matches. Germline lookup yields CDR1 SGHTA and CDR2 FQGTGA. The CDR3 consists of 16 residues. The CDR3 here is CASSSKAPGTGESYTF. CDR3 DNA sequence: TGTGCCAGCAGCTCCAAAGCCCCCGGGACAGGGGAGAGCTACACCTTC.

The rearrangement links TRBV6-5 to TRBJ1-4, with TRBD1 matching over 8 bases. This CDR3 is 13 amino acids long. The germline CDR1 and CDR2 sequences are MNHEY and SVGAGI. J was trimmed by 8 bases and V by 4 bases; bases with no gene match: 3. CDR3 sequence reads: CASSWGQDEKLFF. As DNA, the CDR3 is TGTGCCAGCAGTTGGGGACAGGACGAAAAACTGTTTTTT.

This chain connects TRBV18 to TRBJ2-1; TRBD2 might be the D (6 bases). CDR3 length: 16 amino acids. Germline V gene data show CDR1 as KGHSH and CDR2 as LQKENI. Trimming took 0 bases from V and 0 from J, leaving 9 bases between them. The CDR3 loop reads CASSPPGGHSYNEQFF. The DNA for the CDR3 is TGTGCCAGCTCACCACCGGGAGGCCACTCCTACAATGAGCAGTTCTTC.

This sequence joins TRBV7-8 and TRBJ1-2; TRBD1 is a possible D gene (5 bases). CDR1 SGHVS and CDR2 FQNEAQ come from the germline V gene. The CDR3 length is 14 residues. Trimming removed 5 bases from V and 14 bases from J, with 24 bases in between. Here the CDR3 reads CASSPRGARTISTF. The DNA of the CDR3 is TGTGCCAGCAGCCCCAGAGGGGCCAGGACGATTAGTACCTTC.

CDR3 region: CATSGHRDTGELFF. Here the CDR3 DNA reads TGTGCCACCAGTGGGCACAGGGACACCGGGGAGCTGTTTTTT. The chain carries TRBV24-1 and TRBJ2-2; D perhaps matches TRBD1 (6 bases). The length of the CDR3 is 14 residues. V was shortened by 5 bases and J by 3 bases, with 9 bases between the two germline ends. Germline V gene data show CDR1 as KGHDR and CDR2 as SFDVKD.

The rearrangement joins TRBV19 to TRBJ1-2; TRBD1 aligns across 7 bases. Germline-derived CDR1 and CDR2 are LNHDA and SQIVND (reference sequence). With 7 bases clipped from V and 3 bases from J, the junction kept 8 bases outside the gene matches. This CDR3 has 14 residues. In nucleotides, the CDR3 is TGTGCCAGTATCCGACAGGGTAACTACTATGGCTACACCTTC. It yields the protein CASIRQGNYYGYTF.

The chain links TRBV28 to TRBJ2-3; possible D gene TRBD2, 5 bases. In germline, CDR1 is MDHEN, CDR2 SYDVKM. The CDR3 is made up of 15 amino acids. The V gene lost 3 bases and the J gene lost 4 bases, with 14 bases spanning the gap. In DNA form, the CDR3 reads TGTGCCAGCAGTTTCAATCGGGGAAGGGCAGATACGCAGTATTTT. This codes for CASSFNRGRADTQYF.

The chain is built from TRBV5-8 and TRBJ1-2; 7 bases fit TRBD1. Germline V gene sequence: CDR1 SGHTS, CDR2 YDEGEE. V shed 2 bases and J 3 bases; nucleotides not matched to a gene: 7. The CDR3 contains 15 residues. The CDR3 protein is CASSFRQGKDYGYTF. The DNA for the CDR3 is TGTGCCAGCAGCTTCCGACAGGGAAAAGACTATGGCTACACCTTC.

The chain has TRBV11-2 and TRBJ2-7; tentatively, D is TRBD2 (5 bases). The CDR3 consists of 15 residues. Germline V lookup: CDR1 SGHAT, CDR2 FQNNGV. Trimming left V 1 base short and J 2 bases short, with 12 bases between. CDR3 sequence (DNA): TGTGCCAGCAGCTTAGCGTACGGGGAACCCTACGAGCAGTACTTC. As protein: CASSLAYGEPYEQYF. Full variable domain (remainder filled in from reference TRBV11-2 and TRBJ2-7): EAGVAQSPRYKIIEKRQSVAFWCNPISGHATLYWYQQILGQGPKLLIQFQNNGVVDDSQLPKDRFSAERLKGVDSTLKIQPAKLEDSAVYLCASSLAYGEPYEQYFGPGTRLTVT.

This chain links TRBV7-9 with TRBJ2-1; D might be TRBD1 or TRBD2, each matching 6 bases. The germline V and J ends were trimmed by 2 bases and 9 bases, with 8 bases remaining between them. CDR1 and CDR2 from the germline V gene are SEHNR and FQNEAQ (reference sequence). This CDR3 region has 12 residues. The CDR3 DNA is TGTGCCAGCAGCTTAACGGGGGCTGAGCAGTTCTTC. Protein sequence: CASSLTGAEQFF.

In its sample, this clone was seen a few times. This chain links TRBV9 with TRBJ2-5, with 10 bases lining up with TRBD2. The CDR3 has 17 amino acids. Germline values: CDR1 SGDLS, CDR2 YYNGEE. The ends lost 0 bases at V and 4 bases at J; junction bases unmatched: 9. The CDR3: CASSVGGSGRFTETQYF. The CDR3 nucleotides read TGTGCCAGCAGCGTAGGGGGTAGCGGGAGGTTTACAGAGACCCAGTACTTC.

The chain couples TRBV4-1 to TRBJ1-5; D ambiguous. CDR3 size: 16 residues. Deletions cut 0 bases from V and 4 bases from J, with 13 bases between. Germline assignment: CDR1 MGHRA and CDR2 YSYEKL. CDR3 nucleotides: TGCGCCAGCAGCCAAGATCCCCCCGGAAGGAATCAGCCCCAGCATTTT. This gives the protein CASSQDPPGRNQPQHF.

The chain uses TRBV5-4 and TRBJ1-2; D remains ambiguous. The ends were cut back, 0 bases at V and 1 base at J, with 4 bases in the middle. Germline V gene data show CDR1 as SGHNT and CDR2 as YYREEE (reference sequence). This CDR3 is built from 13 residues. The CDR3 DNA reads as TGTGCCAGCAGCTTGGACAATAACTATGGCTACACCTTC. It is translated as CASSLDNNYGYTF.

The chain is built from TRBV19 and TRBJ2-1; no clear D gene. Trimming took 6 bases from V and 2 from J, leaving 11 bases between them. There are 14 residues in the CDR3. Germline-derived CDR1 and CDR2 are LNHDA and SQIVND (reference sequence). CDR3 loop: CASRRTYTYNEQFF. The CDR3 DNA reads TGTGCCAGTAGACGGACGTATACCTACAATGAGCAGTTCTTC.

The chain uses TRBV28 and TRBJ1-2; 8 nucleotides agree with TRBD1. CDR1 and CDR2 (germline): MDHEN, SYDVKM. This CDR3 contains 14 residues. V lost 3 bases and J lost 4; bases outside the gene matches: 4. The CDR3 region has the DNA TGTGCCAGCAGTTTCCTTACAGGGGGCTATGGCTACACCTTC. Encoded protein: CASSFLTGGYGYTF.